Shown below are 8 T cell receptor beta chains from a single sample sequenced in a study of beta chain features in type 1 diabetes. Isolated RNA was reverse transcribed in full, so expressed TCRB transcripts were sequenced. Profiling relied on immunoSEQ multiplex PCR, and the TCRdb table lists in-frame clones only, not all of them. The sample consists of hundreds of thousands of clones, about 14% of them appearing once. Broader study findings: Type 1 diabetes patients had TCRB CDR3s that were shorter (moderately but significantly so) in all four CD4+ subsets.

No antigen has been identified for these receptors. Source material: naive CD4+ T cells from blood. Receptor source: a man between 18 and 29 years old with type 1 diabetes.

This clone was seen more than once but under ten times. V usage is TRBV7-3 and J usage is TRBJ1-1, with 9 bases that match TRBD1. There are 14 residues in the CDR3. Germline-derived CDR1 and CDR2 are SGHTA and FQGTGA. J was trimmed by 1 base and V by 5 bases; bases with no gene match: 2. The CDR3 DNA reads TGTGCCAGCAGCCCGGACAGGGGGAACACTGAAGCTTTCTTT. Its translation: CASSPDRGNTEAFF.

CDR3 amino acids: CASTFGRTGGMAQYF. For the CDR3, the DNA is TGTGCCAGCACCTTCGGTCGGACAGGGGGGATGGCCCAGTACTTC. The gene calls are TRBV7-2 and TRBJ2-5; TRBD1 agrees at 10 bases. This CDR3 region has 15 residues. J gave up 9 bases and V 7 bases, and 14 bases lay outside the gene matches. CDR1 and CDR2 from the germline V gene are SGHTA and FQGNSA.

The V and J genes are TRBV6-1 and TRBJ1-2; D ambiguous. The germline V gene has CDR1 MNHNS and CDR2 SASEGT. V was pared by 4 bases and J by 5 bases, with 2 bases between. The CDR3 is 10 amino acids. The CDR3 region has the DNA TGTGCCAGCAGTGGGTATGGCTACACCTTC. This translates into CASSGYGYTF.

This clone was seen only a few times. The V call is TRBV5-1, the J call TRBJ2-2, with 7 bases identical to TRBD1. V was pared by 3 bases and J by 5 bases, with 7 bases of the junction left unmatched. Germline CDR1 SGHRS, CDR2 YFSETQ. The CDR3 is 15 residues long. CDR3 sequence: CASSSGQAETGELFF. The CDR3 DNA is TGCGCCAGCAGCTCTGGACAGGCAGAGACCGGGGAGCTGTTTTTT.

This clone has a handful of counts. This chain uses TRBV9 with TRBJ2-5; D gene unclear. Trimming pared 4 bases from V and 5 bases from J, leaving 6 bases between. The CDR3 is made up of 11 amino acids. CDR1 SGDLS and CDR2 YYNGEE come from the germline V gene. This CDR3 is CASSRGETQYF. The CDR3 DNA sequence: TGTGCCAGCAGCCGTGGGGAGACCCAGTACTTC.

This clone appeared a few times. At the DNA level, this CDR3 is encoded by other sequences in the same sample as well. The chain combines TRBV30 with TRBJ1-2, with D unresolved. CDR1 is GTSNPN and CDR2 is SVGIG in the germline V gene (reference sequence). V lost 3 bases and J lost 0, with 5 bases in between. The CDR3 contains 12 residues. The CDR3 region is CAWSLANYGYTF. CDR3 coding DNA: TGTGCCTGGAGCTTAGCTAACTATGGCTACACCTTC.

The CDR3 DNA is TGCGCCAGCAGCTTCCTCCCAGCGGGGGCCAGCACAGATACGCAGTATTTT. Residues: CASSFLPAGASTDTQYF. This chain uses TRBV5-1 with TRBJ2-3; 8 bases line up with TRBD2. The CDR3 loop spans 17 amino acids. Germline assignment: CDR1 SGHRS and CDR2 YFSETQ. After removal of 2 bases from V and 0 bases from J, the junction contained 8 bases not matched to a gene.

This clone was recorded a few times. This rearrangement joins TRBV9 to TRBJ2-5; no firm D call. Germline V gene lookup returns CDR1 SGDLS and CDR2 YYNGEE. The CDR3 sequence is 12 residues long. The ends were cut back, 0 bases at V and 5 bases at J, with 5 bases in the middle. CDR3 coding DNA: TGTGCCAGCAGCGTAGGGTGGGAGACCCAGTACTTC. Its protein product is CASSVGWETQYF. The complete variable domain, with remaining parts taken from reference TRBV9 and TRBJ2-5, reads DSGVTQTPKHLITATGQRVTLRCSPRSGDLSVYWYQQSLDQGLQFLIQYYNGEERAKGNILERFSAQQFPDLHSELNLSSLELGDSALYFCASSVGWETQYFGPGTRLLVL.